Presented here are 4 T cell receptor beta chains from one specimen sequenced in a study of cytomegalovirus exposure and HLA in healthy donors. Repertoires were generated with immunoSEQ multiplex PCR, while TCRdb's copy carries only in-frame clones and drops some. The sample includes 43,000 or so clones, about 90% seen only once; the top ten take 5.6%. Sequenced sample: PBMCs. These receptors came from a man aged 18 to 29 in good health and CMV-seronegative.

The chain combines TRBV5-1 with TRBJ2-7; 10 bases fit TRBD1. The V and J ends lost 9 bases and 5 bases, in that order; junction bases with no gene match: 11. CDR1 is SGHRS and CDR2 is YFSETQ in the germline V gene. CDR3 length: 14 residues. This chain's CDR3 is CANYGRDRGHEQYF. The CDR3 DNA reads TGCGCCAACTATGGCCGGGACAGGGGTCACGAGCAGTACTTC.

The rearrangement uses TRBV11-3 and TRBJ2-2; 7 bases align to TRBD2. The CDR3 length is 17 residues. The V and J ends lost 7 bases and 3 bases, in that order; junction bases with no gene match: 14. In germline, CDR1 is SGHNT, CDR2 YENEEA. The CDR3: CASTPPRGVLYTGELFF. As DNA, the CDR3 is TGTGCCAGCACCCCGCCCCGGGGGGTGCTATACACCGGGGAGCTGTTTTTT.

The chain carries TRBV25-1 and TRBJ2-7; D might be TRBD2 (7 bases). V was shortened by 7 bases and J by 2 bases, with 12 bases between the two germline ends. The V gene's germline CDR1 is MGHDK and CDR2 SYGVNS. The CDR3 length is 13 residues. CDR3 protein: CASIAGATYEQYF. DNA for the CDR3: TGTGCCAGCATCGCGGGGGCAACCTACGAGCAGTACTTC.

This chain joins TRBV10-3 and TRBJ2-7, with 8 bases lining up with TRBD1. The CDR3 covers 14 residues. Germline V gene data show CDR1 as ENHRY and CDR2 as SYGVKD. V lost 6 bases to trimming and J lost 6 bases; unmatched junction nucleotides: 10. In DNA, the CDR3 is TGTGCCATCAGCCCTACGGGGACAGGTCCCGAGCAGTACTTC. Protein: CAISPTGTGPEQYF.